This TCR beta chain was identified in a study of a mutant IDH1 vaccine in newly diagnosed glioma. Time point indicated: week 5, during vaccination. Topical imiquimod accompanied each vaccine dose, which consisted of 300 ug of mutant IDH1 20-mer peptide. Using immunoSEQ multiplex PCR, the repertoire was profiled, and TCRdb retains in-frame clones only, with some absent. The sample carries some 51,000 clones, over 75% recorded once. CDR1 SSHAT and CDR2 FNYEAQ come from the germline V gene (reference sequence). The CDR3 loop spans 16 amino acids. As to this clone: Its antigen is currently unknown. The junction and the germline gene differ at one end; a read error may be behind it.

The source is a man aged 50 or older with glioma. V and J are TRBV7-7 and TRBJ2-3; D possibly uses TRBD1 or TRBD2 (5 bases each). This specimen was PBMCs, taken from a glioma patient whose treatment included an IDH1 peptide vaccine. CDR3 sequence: CASSPNPGPGTDTQYF. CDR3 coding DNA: TGTGCTAGCAGCCCCAATCCGGGACCTGGCACAGATACGCAGTATTTT.